A single sample gave rise to the 27 T cell receptor beta chains below, sequenced in a study of identifying expanded T cells in peripheral blood. The repertoire was sequenced with immunoSEQ multiplex PCR; TCRdb's copy has only in-frame clones and lacks some. Of fewer than 65,000 clones in the sample, around 87% were seen once. The source material was blood. These receptors all come from a person between 18 and 75 years old in good health.

The chain recombines TRBV5-4 with TRBJ2-6, with 7 bases matching TRBD1. Germline lookup yields CDR1 SGHNT and CDR2 YYREEE (reference sequence). The CDR3 consists of 17 residues. The junction had 3 bases not matched to a gene; V was cut back by 0 bases and J by 0 bases. CDR3 bases: TGTGCCAGCAGCTTGGGCGCAGGGGGCTCTGGGGCCAACGTCCTGACTTTC. Encoded protein: CASSLGAGGSGANVLTF. Using reference TRBV5-4 and TRBJ2-6 for the parts outside the CDR3, the full variable domain is ETGVTQSPTHLIKTRGQQVTLRCSSQSGHNTVSWYQQALGQGPQFIFQYYREEENGRGNFPPRFSGLQFPNYSSELNVNALELDDSALYLCASSLGAGGSGANVLTFGAGSRLTVL.

Notes on this clone: Distinct nucleotide sequences in the sample also encode this CDR3. The rearrangement uses TRBV6-4 and TRBJ2-3; D remains unclear. The CDR3 consists of 13 residues. Trimming took off 3 bases at V and 0 bases at J, with 4 bases between the two ends. Germline values: CDR1 MRHNA, CDR2 SNTAGT. CDR3 amino acids: CASSEASTDTQYF. Here the CDR3 DNA reads TGTGCCAGCAGTGAGGCTAGCACAGATACGCAGTATTTT.

The V call is TRBV7-3, the J call TRBJ2-5; maybe TRBD2 (6 bases). Germline V gene sequence: CDR1 SGHTA, CDR2 FQGTGA. CDR3 length equals 13 residues. Trimming removed 2 bases from V and 5 bases from J, with 9 bases in between. The CDR3 bases are TGTGCCAGCAGCTTAGGAGGGTTGGAGACCCAGTACTTC. Protein: CASSLGGLETQYF.

The rearrangement joins TRBV9 to TRBJ1-2; D might be TRBD1 (5 bases). V was cut by 4 bases and J by 2 bases, with 6 bases left in between. In germline, CDR1 is SGDLS, CDR2 YYNGEE. CDR3 length: 12 residues. CDR3 in amino acids: CASSRDNYGYTF. CDR3 coding DNA: TGTGCCAGCAGCCGGGACAACTATGGCTACACCTTC. The full variable domain, rest sourced from reference TRBV9 and TRBJ1-2, is DSGVTQTPKHLITATGQRVTLRCSPRSGDLSVYWYQQSLDQGLQFLIQYYNGEERAKGNILERFSAQQFPDLHSELNLSSLELGDSALYFCASSRDNYGYTFGSGTRLTVV.

The chain uses TRBV5-4 and TRBJ2-7; 7 bases line up with TRBD1. The CDR3 extends over 15 amino acids. V shed 0 bases, J shed 0 bases, and the junction held 3 bases outside the gene matches. Germline CDR1 reads SGHNT; CDR2 reads YYREEE (reference sequence). The CDR3 DNA reads TGTGCCAGCAGCTTGGGAGCAGGGGGCTCCTACGAGCAGTACTTC. The encoded protein is CASSLGAGGSYEQYF.

The chain recombines TRBV4-1 with TRBJ2-4; D is uncertain. Trimming shortened V by 4 bases and J by 9 bases, and 16 bases separated the two germline ends. This CDR3 is built from 14 residues. Germline V gene sequence: CDR1 MGHRA, CDR2 YSYEKL. The CDR3 region has the DNA TGCGCCAGCAGCCCTCAGCGTTCTGGCGGCATTCAGTACTTC. This translates into CASSPQRSGGIQYF.

The chain joins TRBV5-1 to TRBJ2-2; no clear D gene. The CDR3 loop spans 16 amino acids. With 2 bases removed from V and 0 bases from J, the gap between germline ends came to 11 bases. Germline CDR1 is SGHRS and CDR2 is YFSETQ. CDR3 region: CASSFTSGANTGELFF. The CDR3 bases are TGCGCCAGCAGCTTTACAAGTGGAGCGAACACCGGGGAGCTGTTTTTT. Based on the CDR3 plus reference TRBV5-1 and TRBJ2-2, the full variable domain is KAGVTQTPRYLIKTRGQQVTLSCSPISGHRSVSWYQQTPGQGLQFLFEYFSETQRNKGNFPGRFSGRQFSNSRSEMNVSTLELGDSALYLCASSFTSGANTGELFFGEGSRLTVL.

V gene TRBV7-9 combines with J gene TRBJ1-1; 9 nucleotides align to TRBD1. Germline CDR1 reads SEHNR; CDR2 reads FQNEAQ (reference sequence). Unmatched junction bases numbered 8, after V lost 8 bases and J lost 4 bases. This CDR3 spans 14 amino acids. The CDR3 here is CASGLGTGLTEAFF. The CDR3 nucleotides read TGTGCCAGCGGTTTGGGGACAGGGCTCACTGAAGCTTTCTTT.

J is TRBJ2-7 and V is TRBV29-1; D is ambiguous. The germline CDR1 and CDR2 sequences are SQVTM and ANQGSEA. This CDR3 is 12 amino acids long. V was clipped by 2 bases and J by 3 bases, with 8 bases between them. The CDR3 loop reads CSVEFSSYEQYF. The CDR3 DNA reads TGCAGCGTTGAATTTTCCAGCTACGAGCAGTACTTC.

This sequence joins TRBV25-1 and TRBJ2-5; TRBD1 might be the D (5 bases). This CDR3 has 15 amino acids. CDR1 and CDR2 (germline): MGHDK, SYGVNS. Trimming pared 2 bases from V and 4 bases from J, leaving 14 bases between. DNA of the CDR3: TGTGCCAGCAGTGAACGGACATCAACCCTAGAGACCCAGTACTTC. This sequence encodes CASSERTSTLETQYF. Using reference TRBV25-1 and TRBJ2-5 for the parts outside the CDR3, the full variable domain is EADIYQTPRYLVIGTGKKITLECSQTMGHDKMYWYQQDPGMELHLIHYSYGVNSTEKGDLSSESTVSRIRTEHFPLTLESARPSHTSQYLCASSERTSTLETQYFGPGTRLLVL.

V gene TRBV14 combines with J gene TRBJ2-5; TRBD1 aligns across 7 bases. Germline loops: CDR1 SGHDN, CDR2 FVKESK. The CDR3 runs 15 residues. V dropped 2 bases and J dropped 3; count of bases not matched to a gene: 6. In DNA, the CDR3 is TGTGCCAGCAGCCAAATACAGGGGCGGGAAGAGACCCAGTACTTC. Its translation: CASSQIQGREETQYF.

The gene calls are TRBV5-1 and TRBJ2-7, with 15 bases matching TRBD2. The CDR3 extends over 17 amino acids. The J segment lost 1 base and the V segment lost 4 bases, leaving 6 bases of the junction unmatched. Germline lookup yields CDR1 SGHRS and CDR2 YFSETQ. CDR3 nucleotide sequence: TGCGCCAGCAGCCCGGGACTAGCGGGGGGCCCATCCTACGAGCAGTACTTC. It translates to CASSPGLAGGPSYEQYF.

The V gene is TRBV2, the J gene TRBJ2-1; tentatively, D is TRBD1 or TRBD2 (5 bases each). Looked up from germline, CDR1 is SNHLY and CDR2 is FYNNEI. Trimming took 6 bases from V and 4 from J, leaving 19 bases between them. The CDR3 spans 16 residues. This CDR3 is CASSGGPGPSYNEQFF. The CDR3 bases are TGTGCCAGCAGCGGAGGCCCAGGGCCCTCGTACAATGAGCAGTTCTTC.

V gene TRBV6-1 combines with J gene TRBJ1-2; 7 bases line up with TRBD1. The V segment lost 5 bases and the J segment 0 bases; nucleotides outside the gene matches: 6. This CDR3 has 15 amino acids. Germline CDR1 and CDR2: MNHNS and SASEGT. CDR3 DNA: TGTGCCAGCAGTCAGACTCAGGGGGCTAACTATGGCTACACCTTC. Encoded protein: CASSQTQGANYGYTF.

For the CDR3, the DNA is TGTGCCAGCAGTTCCAGAGTGCGCTCGGAGCAGTACTTC. It yields the protein CASSSRVRSEQYF. The gene calls are TRBV28 and TRBJ2-7; D not resolved. Trimming pared 4 bases from V and 7 bases from J, leaving 14 bases between. CDR1 MDHEN and CDR2 SYDVKM come from the germline V gene. This CDR3 has 13 amino acids.

This clone has only one observation. This chain links TRBV2 with TRBJ2-7; the D gene is possibly TRBD2 (6 bases). Germline V gene data show CDR1 as SNHLY and CDR2 as FYNNEI. The CDR3 consists of 15 residues. V was trimmed by 1 base and J by 0 bases, leaving 10 bases between them. Written as DNA, the CDR3 is TGTGCCAGCAGTGAAGGGGGGGACGGCTCCTACGAGCAGTACTTC. Translation: CASSEGGDGSYEQYF.

The J gene is TRBJ2-3, the V gene TRBV6-4; D is uncertain. V was clipped by 2 bases and J by 4 bases, with 13 bases between them. Germline loops: CDR1 MRHNA, CDR2 SNTAGT. This CDR3 contains 15 residues. In DNA, the CDR3 is TGTGCCAGCAGTGACCCTACTCAAGGCCCAGATACGCAGTATTTT. Translating gives CASSDPTQGPDTQYF.

The gene calls are TRBV5-1 and TRBJ1-2; 10 bases align to TRBD1. The CDR3 spans 16 residues. CDR1 and CDR2 (germline): SGHRS, YFSETQ. V lost 0 bases to trimming and J lost 8 bases; unmatched junction nucleotides: 10. DNA for the CDR3: TGCGCCAGCAGCTTGGGTGACAGGGGGCCTCGGGGAGGCTACACCTTC. Protein sequence: CASSLGDRGPRGGYTF.

The CDR3 protein is CASSKDASRRYTEAFF. The CDR3 nucleotides are TGTGCCAGCAGCAAAGACGCCAGCCGGCGGTACACTGAAGCTTTCTTT. The chain recombines TRBV21-1 with TRBJ1-1. TRBV21-1 is given as a pseudogene. The CDR3 is 16 residues long.

This sequence joins TRBV5-1 and TRBJ2-2; no definite D call. This CDR3 spans 16 amino acids. The V gene's germline CDR1 is SGHRS and CDR2 YFSETQ. Deletions cut 1 base from V and 1 base from J, with 11 bases between. In DNA, the CDR3 is TGCGCCAGCAGCTTGTATGGCAGTAAGAACACCGGGGAGCTGTTTTTT. Its translation: CASSLYGSKNTGELFF.

This rearrangement joins TRBV5-4 to TRBJ2-2; D remains ambiguous. The germline gives CDR1 SGHNT, CDR2 YYREEE (reference sequence). CDR3 size: 13 residues. The V end lost 0 bases, the J end lost 5 bases, and 5 bases lay between the germline ends. CDR3 in DNA: TGTGCCAGCAGCTTGGACCCAACCGGGGAGCTGTTTTTT. This encodes CASSLDPTGELFF.

In its sample, this clone was seen once. J is TRBJ1-4 and V is TRBV28; D gene uncertain. CDR1 MDHEN and CDR2 SYDVKM come from the germline V gene. This CDR3 comprises 15 residues. The V gene lost 7 bases and the J gene lost 3 bases, with 15 bases spanning the gap. The CDR3 DNA follows: TGTGCCAGCACCCCTGGGCAGCTCTCTAATGAAAAACTGTTTTTT. Protein: CASTPGQLSNEKLFF.

V gene TRBV11-2 combines with J gene TRBJ2-5; TRBD2 matches at 8 bases. The CDR3 runs to 14 residues. V dropped 7 bases and J dropped 4; count of bases not matched to a gene: 8. CDR1 SGHAT and CDR2 FQNNGV come from the germline V gene. DNA of the CDR3: TGTGCCAGCAATCGGGGTGCGGGAGGAGAGACCCAGTACTTC. Protein sequence: CASNRGAGGETQYF.

This clone came up once. The chain employs TRBV30 and TRBJ1-4, with D maybe TRBD1 (6 bases). The CDR3 extends over 13 amino acids. Looked up from germline, CDR1 is GTSNPN and CDR2 is SVGIG (reference sequence). V dropped 7 bases and J dropped 8 bases, with 17 bases sitting between them. In DNA form, the CDR3 reads TGTGCCTACGGGGGCAGGGGATACGAAAAACTGTTTTTT. Translating gives CAYGGRGYEKLFF.

The rearrangement joins TRBV4-1 to TRBJ2-7; a possible D gene is TRBD1 (6 bases). The V and J ends lost 0 bases and 0 bases respectively, with 9 bases between them. Germline V lookup: CDR1 MGHRA, CDR2 YSYEKL. The CDR3 is made up of 15 amino acids. This CDR3 reads CASSQEPRGSYEQYF. The CDR3 DNA follows: TGCGCCAGCAGCCAAGAACCCAGGGGCTCCTACGAGCAGTACTTC.

V gene TRBV10-3 combines with J gene TRBJ2-2; D is uncertain. There are 14 residues in the CDR3. Per germline, CDR1 ENHRY and CDR2 SYGVKD. V was clipped by 7 bases and J by 7 bases, with 16 bases between them. CDR3 amino acids: CAINGAGQLGELFF. The DNA for the CDR3 is TGTGCCATCAACGGCGCCGGGCAGCTCGGGGAGCTGTTTTTT.

The chain employs TRBV7-9 and TRBJ2-7; the match to TRBD1 covers 8 bases. This CDR3 is 17 amino acids long. Germline V CDR1 and CDR2: SEHNR, FQNEAQ (reference sequence). The junction had 13 bases not matched to a gene; V was cut back by 4 bases and J by 2 bases. DNA of the CDR3: TGTGCCAGCAGCTCCCATGCCGGGACAGGAGCAACCTACGAGCAGTACTTC. The encoded protein is CASSSHAGTGATYEQYF.